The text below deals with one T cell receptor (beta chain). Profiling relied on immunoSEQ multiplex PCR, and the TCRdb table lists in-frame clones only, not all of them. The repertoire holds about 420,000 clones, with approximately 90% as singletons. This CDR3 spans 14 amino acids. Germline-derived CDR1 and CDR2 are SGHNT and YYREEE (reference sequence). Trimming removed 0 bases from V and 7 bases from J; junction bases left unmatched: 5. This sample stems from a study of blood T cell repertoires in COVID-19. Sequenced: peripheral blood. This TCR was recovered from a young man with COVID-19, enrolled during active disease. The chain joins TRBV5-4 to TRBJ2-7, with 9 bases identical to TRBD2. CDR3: CASSLEAGGREQYF. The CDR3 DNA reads TGTGCCAGCAGCTTGGAAGCGGGAGGAAGGGAGCAGTACTTC.